Listed below are T cell receptor beta chains from one sample, sequenced in a study of early T cells in non-severe SARS-CoV-2 infection. TCRdb passed the 5' RACE reads through MiXCR, listing each CDR3 protein once. The data contain fewer than 55,000 distinct CDR3 sequences, 8% to 13% of them seen just once; the ten biggest clones take up about 13%. Source material: whole blood. These TCRs come from an adult who was a healthcare worker with PCR-confirmed SARS-CoV-2 infection or an uninfected control (not recorded which). CDR3s include the opening cysteine and the closing phenylalanine or tryptophan. D genes are given only for firm matches. The listing skips clone size in some rows; elsewhere it reads once, few, many or a size class.

CDR3 DNA: TGTGCCAGCAGGTTGCTGGCGGGAGTTAATGGCGGGGAGCTGTTTTTT; CDR3 protein: CASRLLAGVNGGELFF; CDR3 length: 16; J gene: TRBJ2-2; V gene: TRBV6-6; D gene: TRBD2; clone size: many
CDR3 DNA: TGTGCCAGCAGCTTAGATGGCTATTCACCCCTCCACTTT; CDR3 protein: CASSLDGYSPLHF; CDR3 length: 13; J gene: TRBJ1-6; V gene: TRBV11-2; D gene: .; clone size: .
CDR3 DNA: TGTGCCAGCAGCCCGCGGACAGGGGATGGCTACACCTTC; CDR3 protein: CASSPRTGDGYTF; CDR3 length: 13; J gene: TRBJ1-2; V gene: TRBV3-1; D gene: TRBD1; clone size: many
CDR3 DNA: TGCAGCGTGGGGACAGGAGAGACCCAGTACTTC; CDR3 protein: CSVGTGETQYF; CDR3 length: 11; J gene: TRBJ2-5; V gene: TRBV29-1; D gene: TRBD1; clone size: many
CDR3 DNA: TGCAGCGTTGAGCACTACAATGAGCAGTTCTTC; CDR3 protein: CSVEHYNEQFF; CDR3 length: 11; J gene: TRBJ2-1; V gene: TRBV29-1; D gene: .; clone size: many
CDR3 DNA: TGCAGTGCTAGAGGCCTAGAGGGATACGAGCAGTACTTC; CDR3 protein: CSARGLEGYEQYF; CDR3 length: 13; J gene: TRBJ2-7; V gene: TRBV20-1; D gene: .; clone size: many
CDR3 DNA: TGTGCCAGCACCGGCAACGGGGACAGGGGATTCGATGAGCAGTTCTTC; CDR3 protein: CASTGNGDRGFDEQFF; CDR3 length: 16; J gene: TRBJ2-1; V gene: TRBV6-2/TRBV6-3; D gene: TRBD1; clone size: many
CDR3 DNA: TGCAGTGCTAGAGTCGACAGTTTGTCTAATTCACCCCTCCACTTT; CDR3 protein: CSARVDSLSNSPLHF; CDR3 length: 15; J gene: TRBJ1-6; V gene: TRBV20-1; D gene: .; clone size: .
CDR3 DNA: TGTGCCAGCAGAACCGGGACAGGGACCTACGAGCAGTACTTC; CDR3 protein: CASRTGTGTYEQYF; CDR3 length: 14; J gene: TRBJ2-7; V gene: TRBV6-6; D gene: TRBD1; clone size: .
CDR3 DNA: TGCGCCAGCAGCCGCGCAGCGGAGGCTCCCTACGAGCAGTACTTC; CDR3 protein: CASSRAAEAPYEQYF; CDR3 length: 15; J gene: TRBJ2-7; V gene: TRBV4-1; D gene: .; clone size: few
CDR3 DNA: TGTGCCTGGATTCCCAGGGGACGCAATGAGCAGTTCTTC; CDR3 protein: CAWIPRGRNEQFF; CDR3 length: 13; J gene: TRBJ2-1; V gene: TRBV30; D gene: .; clone size: many
CDR3 DNA: TGTGCCAGCAGCTACTACTCGTACACCGGGGAGCTGTTTTTT; CDR3 protein: CASSYYSYTGELFF; CDR3 length: 14; J gene: TRBJ2-2; V gene: TRBV7-6; D gene: .; clone size: .
CDR3 DNA: TGCAGCGTTGTAAATCCAGGGGGGGACGAGCAGTACTTC; CDR3 protein: CSVVNPGGDEQYF; CDR3 length: 13; J gene: TRBJ2-7; V gene: TRBV29-1; D gene: .; clone size: many
CDR3 DNA: TGTGCCAGCAGTGAAGGAACCGGGAGGGCCACGCAGTATTTT; CDR3 protein: CASSEGTGRATQYF; CDR3 length: 14; J gene: TRBJ2-3; V gene: TRBV6-1; D gene: TRBD2; clone size: .
CDR3 DNA: TGCAGCGTTCGAACAGGGGGCCACGAGCAGTACTTC; CDR3 protein: CSVRTGGHEQYF; CDR3 length: 12; J gene: TRBJ2-7; V gene: TRBV29-1; D gene: TRBD1; clone size: many
CDR3 DNA: TGCAGTGTCGCGGGACAGGGGGCTATCGGCTACACCTTC; CDR3 protein: CSVAGQGAIGYTF; CDR3 length: 13; J gene: TRBJ1-2; V gene: TRBV20-1; D gene: TRBD1; clone size: many
CDR3 DNA: TGCAGTGCTAGTGGGGGCCCAGCGGCGGGTTACAGCACAGATACGCAGTATTTT; CDR3 protein: CSASGGPAAGYSTDTQYF; CDR3 length: 18; J gene: TRBJ2-3; V gene: TRBV20-1; D gene: .; clone size: many
CDR3 DNA: TGCAGTGCTAGACATCTAGGCTACGACTCCTACGAGCAGTACTTC; CDR3 protein: CSARHLGYDSYEQYF; CDR3 length: 15; J gene: TRBJ2-7; V gene: TRBV20-1; D gene: .; clone size: many
CDR3 DNA: TGCAGCGTAGGGGCTAGAAACACCGGGGAGCTGTTTTTT; CDR3 protein: CSVGARNTGELFF; CDR3 length: 13; J gene: TRBJ2-2; V gene: TRBV29-1; D gene: .; clone size: few
CDR3 DNA: TGTGCCAGCAGCTCCGACGGAGGGGTAGGGTACTTC; CDR3 protein: CASSSDGGVGYF; CDR3 length: 12; J gene: TRBJ2-5; V gene: TRBV7-9; D gene: .; clone size: .